This paragraph covers one T cell receptor (beta chain) sequence. The data are from a study of metastatic and nonmetastatic thyroid tumors. About the study: Patients with malignant and benign thyroid disease provided blood and tumor or nodule tissue, whose repertoires were compared.

TCRdb re-clonotyped the PCR reads via MiXCR. The table records under 20,000 clones, about 30% of them present only once. J gave up 6 bases and V 5 bases, and 6 bases lay outside the gene matches. Germline assignment: CDR1 SEHNR and CDR2 FQNEAQ (reference sequence). This CDR3 is built from 13 residues. Thyroid surgery had not been preceded by any treatment in any patient. The sequenced sample consisted of adjacent normal tissue. The chain is built from TRBV7-9 and TRBJ2-7; 8 positions match TRBD1. The receptor comes from a female donor with papillary thyroid cancer or a benign thyroid nodule (not recorded which). Some clones in this sample may be carry-over from other donors' samples. The CDR3 nucleotides are TGTGCCAGCAGCCCCCGGACAGGGCGCGAGCAGTACTTC. This codes for CASSPRTGREQYF.